The 10 T cell receptor beta chains below come from one sample, sequenced in a study of PD-L1 blockade in urothelial cancer. Time point here: peripheral blood 6 weeks after treatment start. Libraries were prepared by immunoSEQ multiplex PCR; TCRdb keeps only in-frame clonotypes and omits some of them. This table holds approximately 110,000 clones, approximately 90% found once. Sequencing used PBMCs, obtained around atezolizumab (anti-PD-L1) treatment. The receptor set was obtained from a man in his 60s with urothelial cancer.

The rearrangement joins TRBV6-5 to TRBJ1-2, with 7 bases fitting TRBD1. Germline CDR1 is MNHEY and CDR2 is SVGAGI. V lost 7 bases to trimming and J lost 4 bases; unmatched junction nucleotides: 3. The CDR3 is 12 amino acids. Here the CDR3 reads CASTNRGYGYTF. The CDR3 nucleotides read TGTGCCAGCACCAACAGGGGCTATGGCTACACCTTC.

V gene TRBV9 combines with J gene TRBJ2-3; 12 bases are shared with TRBD2. The germline V gene encodes CDR1 SGDLS and CDR2 YYNGEE. Trimming took 4 bases from V and 5 from J; bases not matched to a gene: 8. The length of the CDR3 is 16 residues. The CDR3 reads CASSPPSGGAGDTQYF. CDR3 coding DNA: TGTGCCAGCAGCCCCCCTAGCGGGGGGGCAGGAGATACGCAGTATTTT.

This clone was detected once. J is TRBJ2-5 and V is TRBV18, with D possibly matching TRBD2 (6 bases). This CDR3 spans 13 amino acids. Germline CDR1 reads KGHSH; CDR2 reads LQKENI. V lost 5 bases to trimming and J lost 2 bases, with 9 bases between them. CDR3 DNA: TGTGCCAGCTCATATGGAGGGCAAGAGACCCAGTACTTC. This encodes CASSYGGQETQYF.

This clone has just a few counts. V usage is TRBV6-1 and J usage is TRBJ1-2; 7 bases line up with TRBD1. Germline loops: CDR1 MNHNS, CDR2 SASEGT. Unmatched junction bases numbered 9, after V lost 7 bases and J lost 4 bases. The CDR3 spans 14 residues. The CDR3 protein is CASTLRGPVYGYTF. In DNA form, the CDR3 reads TGTGCCAGCACGCTGAGGGGGCCGGTCTATGGCTACACCTTC.

The V and J genes are TRBV28 and TRBJ2-1; 8 nucleotides match TRBD2. The V gene's germline CDR1 is MDHEN and CDR2 SYDVKM. The CDR3 loop spans 14 amino acids. J lost 4 bases, V lost 2 bases, and 1 base had no gene match. Here the CDR3 reads CASSLPGGYNEQFF. DNA for the CDR3: TGTGCCAGCAGTTTACCGGGAGGGTACAATGAGCAGTTCTTC.

V usage is TRBV7-9 and J usage is TRBJ2-7, with D unresolved. CDR3 length equals 15 residues. With 5 bases removed from V and 1 base from J, the gap between germline ends came to 15 bases. Per the germline V gene, CDR1 is SEHNR and CDR2 is FQNEAQ (reference sequence). CDR3 nucleotide sequence: TGTGCCAGCAGCCCCGAATCTTGGAGATCCTACGAGCAGTACTTC. It yields the protein CASSPESWRSYEQYF.

V and J are TRBV15 and TRBJ2-5; a weak D match, TRBD2 (6 bases). V shed 1 base and J shed 5 bases, with 17 bases lying between them. The germline CDR1 and CDR2 sequences are LNHNV and YYDKDF (reference sequence). This CDR3 contains 16 residues. For the CDR3, the DNA is TGTGCCACCAGCAGAGCCATGACTCAGGGAGGCGAGACCCAGTACTTC. This gives the protein CATSRAMTQGGETQYF.

The chain joins TRBV5-1 to TRBJ1-2, with a possible D match to TRBD1 (5 bases). The germline gives CDR1 SGHRS, CDR2 YFSETQ. V lost 4 bases and J 2 bases, leaving 12 bases between the germline ends. The CDR3 totals 14 residues. The CDR3 DNA sequence: TGCGCCAGCAGCCCGCCGACAGCAAACTATGGCTACACCTTC. Translated: CASSPPTANYGYTF.

The gene calls are TRBV10-2 and TRBJ2-7, with 7 bases identical to TRBD1. This CDR3 is built from 13 residues. Trimming took 6 bases from V and 6 from J; bases not matched to a gene: 8. Germline CDR1 is WSHSY and CDR2 is SAAADI. DNA for the CDR3: TGCGCCAGCAGAGACACTCACAGGGGCGAGCAGTACTTC. Protein: CASRDTHRGEQYF.

The chain combines TRBV4-2 with TRBJ2-5; TRBD2 matches 13 bases. Germline V gives CDR1 LGHNA, CDR2 YNFKEQ. V lost 5 bases, J lost 3 bases, and 15 bases stayed unmatched. The CDR3 length is 19 residues. The CDR3 is CASSSWRGLAGRAEETQYF. CDR3 DNA: TGTGCCAGCAGCTCCTGGAGGGGACTAGCGGGGAGGGCTGAAGAGACCCAGTACTTC.